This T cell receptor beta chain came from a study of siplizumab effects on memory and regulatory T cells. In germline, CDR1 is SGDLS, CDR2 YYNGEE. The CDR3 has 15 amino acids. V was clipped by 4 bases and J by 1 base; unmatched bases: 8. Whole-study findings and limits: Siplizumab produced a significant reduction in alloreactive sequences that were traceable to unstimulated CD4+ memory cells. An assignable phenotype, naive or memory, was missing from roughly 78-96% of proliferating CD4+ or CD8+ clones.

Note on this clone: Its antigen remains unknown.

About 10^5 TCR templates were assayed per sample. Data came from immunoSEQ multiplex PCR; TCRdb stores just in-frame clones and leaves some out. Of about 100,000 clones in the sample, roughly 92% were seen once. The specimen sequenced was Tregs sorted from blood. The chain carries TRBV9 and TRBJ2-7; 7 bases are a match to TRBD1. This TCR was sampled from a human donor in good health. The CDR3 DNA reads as TGTGCCAGCAGCCTTTTTGAGGGGGCATCCTACGAGCAGTACTTC. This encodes CASSLFEGASYEQYF.